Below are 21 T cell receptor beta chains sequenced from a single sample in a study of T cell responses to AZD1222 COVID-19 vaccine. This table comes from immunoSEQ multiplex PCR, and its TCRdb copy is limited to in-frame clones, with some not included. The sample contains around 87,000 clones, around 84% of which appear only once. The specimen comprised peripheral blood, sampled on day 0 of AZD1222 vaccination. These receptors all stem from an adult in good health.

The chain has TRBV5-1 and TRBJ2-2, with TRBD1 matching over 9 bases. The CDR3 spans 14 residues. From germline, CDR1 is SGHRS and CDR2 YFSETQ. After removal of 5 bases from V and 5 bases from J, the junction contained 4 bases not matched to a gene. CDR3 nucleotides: TGCGCCAGCAGGCGAGGGACAGGGACCGGGGAGCTGTTTTTT. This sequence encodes CASRRGTGTGELFF.

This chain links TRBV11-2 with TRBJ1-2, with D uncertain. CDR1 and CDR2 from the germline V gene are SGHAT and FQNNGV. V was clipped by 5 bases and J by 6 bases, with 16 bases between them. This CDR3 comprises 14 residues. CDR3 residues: CASSPEGLGNGYTF. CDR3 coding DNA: TGTGCCAGCAGCCCAGAGGGATTGGGGAATGGCTACACCTTC.

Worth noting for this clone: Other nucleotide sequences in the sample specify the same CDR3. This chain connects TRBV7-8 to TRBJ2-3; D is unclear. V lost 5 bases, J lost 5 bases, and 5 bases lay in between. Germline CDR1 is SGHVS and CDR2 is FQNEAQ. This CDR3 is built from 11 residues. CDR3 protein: CASSLRDTQYF. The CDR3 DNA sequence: TGTGCCAGCAGCCTAAGAGATACGCAGTATTTT. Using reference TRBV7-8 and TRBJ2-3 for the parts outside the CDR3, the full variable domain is GAGVSQSPRYKVAKRGQDVALRCDPISGHVSLFWYQQALGQGPEFLTYFQNEAQLDKSGLPSDRFFAERPEGSVSTLKIQRTQQEDSAVYLCASSLRDTQYFGPGTRLTVL.

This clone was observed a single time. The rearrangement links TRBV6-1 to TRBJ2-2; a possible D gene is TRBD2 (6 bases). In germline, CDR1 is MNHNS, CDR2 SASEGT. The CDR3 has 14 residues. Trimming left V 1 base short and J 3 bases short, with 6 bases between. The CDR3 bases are TGTGCCAGCAGTGAAGGACTAGACACCGGGGAGCTGTTTTTT. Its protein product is CASSEGLDTGELFF.

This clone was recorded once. This CDR3 is CATSRDPLGQGGTEAFF. CDR3 DNA: TGTGCCACCAGCAGAGATCCCCTCGGACAGGGAGGCACTGAAGCTTTCTTT. The rearrangement links TRBV15 to TRBJ1-1; 8 bases match TRBD1. V lost 0 bases and J lost 4; bases outside the gene matches: 10. This CDR3 region has 17 residues. Germline values: CDR1 LNHNV, CDR2 YYDKDF (reference sequence).

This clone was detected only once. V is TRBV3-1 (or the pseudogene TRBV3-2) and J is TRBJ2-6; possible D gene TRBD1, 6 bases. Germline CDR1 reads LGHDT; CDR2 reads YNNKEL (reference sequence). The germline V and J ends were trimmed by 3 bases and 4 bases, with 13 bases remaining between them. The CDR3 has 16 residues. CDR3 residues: CASSQFTGWGANVLTF. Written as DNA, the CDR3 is TGTGCCAGCAGCCAGTTTACAGGGTGGGGGGCCAACGTCCTGACTTTC.

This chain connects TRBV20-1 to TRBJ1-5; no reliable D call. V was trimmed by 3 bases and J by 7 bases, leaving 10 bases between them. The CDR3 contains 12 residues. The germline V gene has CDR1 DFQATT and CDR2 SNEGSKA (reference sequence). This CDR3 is CSASRSGQPQHF. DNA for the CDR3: TGCAGTGCTAGTAGGTCGGGACAGCCCCAGCATTTT.

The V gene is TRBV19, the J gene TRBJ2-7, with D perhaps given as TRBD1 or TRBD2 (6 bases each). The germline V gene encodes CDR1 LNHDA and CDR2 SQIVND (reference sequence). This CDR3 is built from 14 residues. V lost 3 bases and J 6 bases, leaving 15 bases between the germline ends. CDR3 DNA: TGTGCCAGTAGTATTGACAGGCGGAGGGCCGAGCAGTACTTC. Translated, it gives CASSIDRRRAEQYF.

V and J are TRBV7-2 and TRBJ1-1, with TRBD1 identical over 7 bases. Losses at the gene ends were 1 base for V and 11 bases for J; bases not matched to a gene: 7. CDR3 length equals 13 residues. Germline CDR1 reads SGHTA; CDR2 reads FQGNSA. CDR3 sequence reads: CASSLGPDRDAFF. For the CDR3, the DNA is TGTGCCAGCAGCTTAGGGCCTGACAGGGACGCTTTCTTT.

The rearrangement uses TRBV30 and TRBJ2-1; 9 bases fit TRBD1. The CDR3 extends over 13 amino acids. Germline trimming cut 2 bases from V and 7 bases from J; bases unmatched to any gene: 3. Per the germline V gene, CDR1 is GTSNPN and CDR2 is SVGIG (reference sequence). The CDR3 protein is CAWSRQGGNEQFF. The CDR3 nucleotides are TGTGCCTGGAGTAGACAGGGGGGAAATGAGCAGTTCTTC.

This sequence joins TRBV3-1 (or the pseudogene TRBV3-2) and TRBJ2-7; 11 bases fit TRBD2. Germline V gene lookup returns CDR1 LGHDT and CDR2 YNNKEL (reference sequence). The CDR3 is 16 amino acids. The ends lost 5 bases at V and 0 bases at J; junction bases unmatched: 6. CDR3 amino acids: CASSALAGVSSYEQYF. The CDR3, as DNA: TGTGCCAGCAGCGCACTAGCGGGAGTATCCTCCTACGAGCAGTACTTC.

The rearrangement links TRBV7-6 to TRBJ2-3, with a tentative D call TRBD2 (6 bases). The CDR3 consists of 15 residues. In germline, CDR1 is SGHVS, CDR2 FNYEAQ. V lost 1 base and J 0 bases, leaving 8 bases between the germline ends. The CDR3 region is CASSLGGLSTDTQYF. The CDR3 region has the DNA TGTGCCAGCAGCTTAGGGGGACTTAGCACAGATACGCAGTATTTT.

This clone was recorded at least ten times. The CDR3 protein is CASSLLPPGHRGENGYTF. Here the CDR3 DNA reads TGCGCCAGCAGCTTGCTTCCACCAGGTCACAGGGGAGAGAATGGCTACACCTTC. The V gene is TRBV5-1, the J gene TRBJ1-2; 7 bases align to TRBD1. V dropped 1 base and J dropped 6; count of bases not matched to a gene: 18. Looked up from germline, CDR1 is SGHRS and CDR2 is YFSETQ. This CDR3 comprises 18 residues.

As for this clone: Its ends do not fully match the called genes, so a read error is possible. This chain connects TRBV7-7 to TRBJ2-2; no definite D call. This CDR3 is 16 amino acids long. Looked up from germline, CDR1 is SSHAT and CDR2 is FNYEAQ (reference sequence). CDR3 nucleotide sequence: TGTGCTAGCAGCCAGCAGAGGACCGGGAACACCGGGGAGCTGTTTTTT. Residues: CASSQQRTGNTGELFF.

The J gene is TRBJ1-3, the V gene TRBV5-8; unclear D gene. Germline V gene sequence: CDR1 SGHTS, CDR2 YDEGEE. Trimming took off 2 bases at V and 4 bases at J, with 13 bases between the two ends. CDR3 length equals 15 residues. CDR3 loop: CASSFSKGTGNTIYF. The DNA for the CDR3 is TGTGCCAGCAGCTTCAGTAAGGGCACCGGAAACACCATATATTTT.

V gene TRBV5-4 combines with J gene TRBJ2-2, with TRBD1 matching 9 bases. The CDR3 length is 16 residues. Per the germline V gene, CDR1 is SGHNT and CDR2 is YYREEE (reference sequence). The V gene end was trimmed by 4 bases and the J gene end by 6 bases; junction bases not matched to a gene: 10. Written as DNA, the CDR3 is TGTGCCAGCAGCACCAGGACAGGGGTTTTTTCCGGGGAGCTGTTTTTT. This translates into CASSTRTGVFSGELFF.

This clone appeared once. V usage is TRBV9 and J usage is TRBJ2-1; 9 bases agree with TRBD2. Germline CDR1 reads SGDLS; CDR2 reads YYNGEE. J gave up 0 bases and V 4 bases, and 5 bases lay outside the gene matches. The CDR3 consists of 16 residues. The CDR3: CASSRSGSGSYNEQFF. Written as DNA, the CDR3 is TGTGCCAGCAGCCGTAGCGGGAGTGGCTCCTACAATGAGCAGTTCTTC.

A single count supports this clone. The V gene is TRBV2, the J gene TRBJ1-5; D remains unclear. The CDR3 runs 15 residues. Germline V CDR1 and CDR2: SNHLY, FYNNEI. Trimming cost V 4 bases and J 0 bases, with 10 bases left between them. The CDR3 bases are TGTGCCAGCAGTGCTCAGAGGGCTAGCAATCAGCCCCAGCATTTT. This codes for CASSAQRASNQPQHF.

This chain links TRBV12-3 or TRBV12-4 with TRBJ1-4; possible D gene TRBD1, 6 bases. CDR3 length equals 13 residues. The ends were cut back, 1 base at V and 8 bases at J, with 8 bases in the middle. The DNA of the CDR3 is TGTGCCAGCAGTTTAGTCAGGGGCGAAAAACTGTTTTTT. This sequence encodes CASSLVRGEKLFF.

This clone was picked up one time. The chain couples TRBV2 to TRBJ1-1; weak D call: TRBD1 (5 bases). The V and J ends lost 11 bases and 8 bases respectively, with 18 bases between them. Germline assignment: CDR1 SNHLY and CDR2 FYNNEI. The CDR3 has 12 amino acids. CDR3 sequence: CAGALRGVEAFF. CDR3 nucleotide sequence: TGTGCCGGAGCGTTAAGGGGAGTCGAAGCTTTCTTT.

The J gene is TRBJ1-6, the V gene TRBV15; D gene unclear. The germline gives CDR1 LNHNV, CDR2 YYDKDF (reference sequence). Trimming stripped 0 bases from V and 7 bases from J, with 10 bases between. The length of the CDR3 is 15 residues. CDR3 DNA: TGTGCCACCAGCAGAGATCCGGGATTGAATTCACCCCTCCACTTT. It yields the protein CATSRDPGLNSPLHF.